The 16 T cell receptor beta chains below were found in one sample sequenced in a study of glioma-infiltrating T cells after dendritic cell vaccination. Time point defined: after dendritic cell vaccination, including at tumor progression/relapse. The method was immunoSEQ multiplex PCR; TCRdb's version includes in-frame clones alone and lacks a portion of them. The table includes 91,000 or so clones, 65% to 85% detected once. This specimen consisted of blood, obtained after dendritic cell vaccination. These receptors were taken from a human donor with glioblastoma.

This chain uses TRBV30 with TRBJ2-6, with D uncertain. The germline V and J ends were trimmed by 2 bases and 1 base, with 6 bases remaining between them. Germline CDR1 is GTSNPN and CDR2 is SVGIG (reference sequence). This CDR3 has 14 residues. The CDR3 DNA reads TGTGCCTGGAGTCGGTCGTCTGGGGCCAACGTCCTGACTTTC. Translated: CAWSRSSGANVLTF.

The chain recombines TRBV7-8 with TRBJ2-7; TRBD2 might be the D (6 bases). The CDR3 loop spans 19 amino acids. Trimming removed 5 bases from V and 4 bases from J, with 30 bases in between. CDR1 is SGHVS and CDR2 is FQNEAQ in the germline V gene. The CDR3 here is CASSPRRGTWGSGLYEQYF. DNA for the CDR3: TGTGCCAGCAGCCCTCGGAGGGGAACTTGGGGGTCGGGGCTTTACGAGCAGTACTTC.

There are a few counts of this clone. The chain joins TRBV10-2 to TRBJ2-6, with a possible D match to TRBD1 (5 bases). Trimming cost V 0 bases and J 3 bases, with 9 bases left between them. CDR1 WSHSY and CDR2 SAAADI come from the germline V gene. This CDR3 spans 16 amino acids. CDR3 protein: CASSESIGVGANVLTF. The CDR3 nucleotides are TGCGCCAGCAGTGAGTCGATAGGGGTTGGGGCCAACGTCCTGACTTTC.

The chain joins TRBV5-6 to TRBJ2-7, with 10 bases fitting TRBD2. CDR1 SGHDT and CDR2 YYEEEE come from the germline V gene. The CDR3 sequence is 14 residues long. The V gene end was trimmed by 2 bases and the J gene end by 4 bases; junction bases not matched to a gene: 3. The CDR3 DNA reads as TGTGCCAGCAGCTTTAGCGGGAGGTTGTACGAGCAGTACTTC. Its translation: CASSFSGRLYEQYF. Full variable domain (missing parts from reference TRBV5-6 and TRBJ2-7): DAGVTQSPTHLIKTRGQQVTLRCSPKSGHDTVSWYQQALGQGPQFIFQYYEEEERQRGNFPDRFSGHQFPNYSSELNVNALLLGDSALYLCASSFSGRLYEQYFGPGTRLTVT.

The CDR3 DNA reads as TGTGCCAGCAGTGTGAGGTATTCCTACGAGCAGTACTTC. Protein: CASSVRYSYEQYF. The rearrangement joins TRBV6-1 to TRBJ2-7; the D is unclear. Trimming pared 4 bases from V and 1 base from J, leaving 8 bases between. The CDR3 sequence is 13 residues long. Germline V gene sequence: CDR1 MNHNS, CDR2 SASEGT.

This sequence joins TRBV19 and TRBJ1-1; no clear D. This CDR3 region has 16 residues. Between the trimmed V and J ends, which lost 2 bases and 0 bases, there was a span of 13 bases. The germline V gene encodes CDR1 LNHDA and CDR2 SQIVND (reference sequence). This CDR3 reads CASSIREEGMNTEAFF. The CDR3 coding sequence is TGTGCCAGTAGTATACGCGAGGAGGGCATGAACACTGAAGCTTTCTTT. The complete variable domain, with remaining parts taken from reference TRBV19 and TRBJ1-1, reads DGGITQSPKYLFRKEGQNVTLSCEQNLNHDAMYWYRQDPGQGLRLIYYSQIVNDFQKGDIAEGYSVSREKKESFPLTVTSAQKNPTAFYLCASSIREEGMNTEAFFGQGTRLTVV.

This chain uses TRBV5-4 with TRBJ2-1; TRBD2 agrees at 10 bases. The CDR3 covers 14 residues. V lost 7 bases to trimming and J lost 4 bases; unmatched junction nucleotides: 5. Germline-derived CDR1 and CDR2 are SGHNT and YYREEE (reference sequence). In DNA form, the CDR3 reads TGTGCCAGCGAAGCGGGAGGGGGATACAATGAGCAGTTCTTC. It yields the protein CASEAGGGYNEQFF.

This rearrangement joins TRBV11-2 to TRBJ2-2; D uncertain. The ends were cut back, 4 bases at V and 3 bases at J, with 6 bases in the middle. There are 13 residues in the CDR3. From germline, CDR1 is SGHAT and CDR2 FQNNGV. CDR3 sequence (DNA): TGTGCCAGCAGCTCCCGTTACACCGGGGAGCTGTTTTTT. Amino acids: CASSSRYTGELFF.

This clone was found a few times. V gene TRBV4-1 combines with J gene TRBJ2-1, with unresolved D. Germline V CDR1 and CDR2: MGHRA, YSYEKL. V lost 3 bases, J lost 1 base, and 13 bases lay in between. CDR3 length equals 16 residues. The CDR3 protein is CASSHPFDGSYNEQFF. CDR3 sequence (DNA): TGCGCCAGCAGCCACCCGTTCGACGGGTCCTACAATGAGCAGTTCTTC.

The gene calls are TRBV6-1 and TRBJ1-2, with D possibly matching TRBD1 (6 bases). Trimming left V 3 bases short and J 2 bases short, with 13 bases between. Looked up from germline, CDR1 is MNHNS and CDR2 is SASEGT. The CDR3 covers 15 residues. The CDR3 sequence: CASSESYGQNYGYTF. CDR3 bases: TGTGCCAGCAGTGAGTCCTACGGACAGAACTATGGCTACACCTTC.

The chain combines TRBV11-1 with TRBJ2-1; 12 nucleotides match TRBD2. This CDR3 contains 15 residues. Losses at the gene ends were 3 bases for V and 10 bases for J; bases not matched to a gene: 7. Germline V gene lookup returns CDR1 SGHAT and CDR2 FQDESV (reference sequence). The CDR3 nucleotides are TGTGCCAGCAGCTTTACAAAGACTAGCGGGGGCGAGCAGTTCTTC. Its translation is CASSFTKTSGGEQFF.

The sample holds a few counts of this clone. V and J are TRBV2 and TRBJ1-4, with unresolved D. Per germline, CDR1 SNHLY and CDR2 FYNNEI. The CDR3 has 14 amino acids. Trimming cost V 2 bases and J 7 bases, with 11 bases left between them. The CDR3 here is CASSEREAPEKLFF. DNA for the CDR3: TGTGCCAGCAGTGAAAGGGAGGCACCTGAAAAACTGTTTTTT. The whole variable domain, remainder taken from reference TRBV2 and TRBJ1-4, is EPEVTQTPSHQVTQMGQEVILRCVPISNHLYFYWYRQILGQKVEFLVSFYNNEISEKSEIFDDQFSVERPDGSNFTLKIRSTKLEDSAMYFCASSEREAPEKLFFGSGTQLSVL.

The chain joins TRBV10-1 to TRBJ2-5, with D possibly TRBD2 on 5 matching bases. Per the germline V gene, CDR1 is WNHNN and CDR2 is SYGVQD (reference sequence). V dropped 0 bases and J dropped 8 bases, with 19 bases sitting between them. The CDR3 has 16 amino acids. The CDR3 loop is CASSESRVGATVTQYF. In DNA form, the CDR3 reads TGCGCCAGCAGTGAGTCGAGGGTGGGAGCCACGGTTACCCAGTACTTC.

The chain has TRBV19 and TRBJ1-2; D remains ambiguous. The CDR3 runs 11 residues. Trimming took off 5 bases at V and 2 bases at J, with 3 bases between the two ends. Germline CDR1 reads LNHDA; CDR2 reads SQIVND (reference sequence). The CDR3 reads CASSVNYGYTF. In nucleotides, the CDR3 is TGTGCCAGTAGTGTAAACTATGGCTACACCTTC.

The genes are TRBV7-3 and TRBJ2-3; TRBD2 is a possible D gene (6 bases). CDR3 length: 16 residues. Germline assignment: CDR1 SGHTA and CDR2 FQGTGA. V lost 5 bases and J 6 bases, leaving 21 bases between the germline ends. In nucleotides, the CDR3 is TGTGCCAGCAGCGCGACTAGGGCTCGGAATCTCGATACGCAGTATTTT. This translates into CASSATRARNLDTQYF. Variable domain in full (rest from reference TRBV7-3 and TRBJ2-3): GAGVSQTPSNKVTEKGKYVELRCDPISGHTALYWYRQSLGQGPEFLIYFQGTGAADDSGLPNDRFFAVRPEGSVSTLKIQRTERGDSAVYLCASSATRARNLDTQYFGPGTRLTVL.

This clone was detected only a few times. The chain links TRBV2 to TRBJ2-2; 7 bases line up with TRBD1. V was pared by 8 bases and J by 7 bases, with 10 bases of the junction left unmatched. Germline V gives CDR1 SNHLY, CDR2 FYNNEI. CDR3 length equals 14 residues. CDR3 DNA: TGTGCCAGCGGGATGTGGACAGGCCTCGGGGAGCTGTTTTTT. Translating it yields CASGMWTGLGELFF.